This T cell receptor beta chain was captured by sequencing in a study of metastatic and nonmetastatic thyroid tumors. Whole-study context: Peripheral blood and tumor or nodule samples from malignant and benign thyroid patients were compared. Study-level results: The study reportedly found significantly higher TCR beta diversity in malignant thyroid tumors than benign nodules, in blood and tumor.

Germline assignment: CDR1 SGHRS and CDR2 YFSETQ. The ends lost 4 bases at V and 2 bases at J; junction bases unmatched: 6. The CDR3 consists of 16 residues. Original handling: It was from CDR3 differences across clinicopathological groups that a distant-metastasis classifier for papillary thyroid cancer was built. MiXCR was used by TCRdb to re-call the PCR reads. TCRdb, not the authors, supplied the V and J calls. The sample lists around 21,000 clones; 35% to 40% were seen once. This clone is a singleton in its sample. Its specificity is unknown. Among the patients, none had received any treatment before thyroid surgery.

The receptor was derived from a female donor with papillary thyroid cancer or a benign thyroid nodule (not recorded which). Some clones in this sample may be carry-over from other donors' samples. Sequenced: tumor tissue. This chain joins TRBV5-1 and TRBJ2-5; 12 nucleotides agree with TRBD2. The CDR3 region is CASSVPLAGGQETQYF. The CDR3 DNA sequence: TGCGCCAGCAGCGTACCCCTAGCGGGAGGGCAAGAGACCCAGTACTTC.